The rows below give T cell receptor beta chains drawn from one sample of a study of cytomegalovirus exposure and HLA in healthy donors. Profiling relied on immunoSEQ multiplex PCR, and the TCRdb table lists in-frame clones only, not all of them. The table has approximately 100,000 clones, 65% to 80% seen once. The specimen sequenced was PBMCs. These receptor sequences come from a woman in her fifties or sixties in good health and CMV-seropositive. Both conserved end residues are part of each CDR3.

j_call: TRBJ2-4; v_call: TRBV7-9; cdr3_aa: CASSLAGSRGYIQYF
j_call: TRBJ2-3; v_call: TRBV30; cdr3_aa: CASNPGLAGGPGDTQYF
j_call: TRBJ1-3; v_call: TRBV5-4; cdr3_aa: CASSPDSSLSGNTIYF
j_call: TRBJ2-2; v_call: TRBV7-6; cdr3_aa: CASSLWEVTGELFF
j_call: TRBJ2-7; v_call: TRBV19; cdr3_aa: CASSPGLPPYEQYF
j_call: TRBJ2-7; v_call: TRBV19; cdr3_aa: CASSMAGESYEQYF
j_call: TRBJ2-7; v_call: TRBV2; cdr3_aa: CASSEVAGGRRQYF
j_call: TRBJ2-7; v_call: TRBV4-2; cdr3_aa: CASSQDLGPSSYEQYF
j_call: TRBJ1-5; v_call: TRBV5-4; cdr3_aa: CVSSYSGDSNQPQHF
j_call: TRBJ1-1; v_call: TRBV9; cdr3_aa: CASSVTQGFTTEAFF
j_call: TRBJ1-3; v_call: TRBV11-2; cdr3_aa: CASSSWTGRENTIYF
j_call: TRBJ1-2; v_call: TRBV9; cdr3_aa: CASSVATGKGYTF
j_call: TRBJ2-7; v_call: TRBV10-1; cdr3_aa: CASSGRLAGGLNEQYF
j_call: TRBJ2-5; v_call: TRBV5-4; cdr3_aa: CASSLELLAGETQYF
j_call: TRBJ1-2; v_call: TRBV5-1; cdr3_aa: CASSFSGPGALNYGYTF
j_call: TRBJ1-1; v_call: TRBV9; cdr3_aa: CASSHGGGNTEAFF
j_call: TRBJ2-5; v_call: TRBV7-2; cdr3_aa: CASSLGRGRTQETQYF
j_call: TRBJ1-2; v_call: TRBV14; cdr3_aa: CASSQGVIRVMSGYTF
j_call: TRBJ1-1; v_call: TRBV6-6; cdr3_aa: CASSWTGPMNTEAFF
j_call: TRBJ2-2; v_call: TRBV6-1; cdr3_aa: CASSPLTGSTGELFF
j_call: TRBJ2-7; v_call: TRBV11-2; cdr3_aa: CASSLGGPPSYEQYF
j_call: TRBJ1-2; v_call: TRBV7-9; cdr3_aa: CASSFPTGGGYGYTF
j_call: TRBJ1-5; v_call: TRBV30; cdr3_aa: CAWTPDRWGNQPQHF
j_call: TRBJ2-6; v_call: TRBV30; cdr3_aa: CAWSRQPFSSGANVLTF
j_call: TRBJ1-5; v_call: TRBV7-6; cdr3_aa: CASSLNGQGQPQHF
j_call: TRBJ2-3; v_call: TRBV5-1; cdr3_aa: CASSFFTSAMGTDTQYF
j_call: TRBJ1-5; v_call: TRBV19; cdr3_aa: CASRQGSASNQPQHF
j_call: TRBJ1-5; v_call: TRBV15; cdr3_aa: CATSPTGDQPQHF
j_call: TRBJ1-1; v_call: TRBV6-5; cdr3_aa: CASSPLREAFF
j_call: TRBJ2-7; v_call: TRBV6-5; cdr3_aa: CASRFISGSYEQYF
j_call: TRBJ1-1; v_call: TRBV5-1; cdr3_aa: CASSTDVGINTEAFF
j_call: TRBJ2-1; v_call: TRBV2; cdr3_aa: CASSEGQGYNEQFF
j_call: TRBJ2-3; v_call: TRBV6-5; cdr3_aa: CASSYSPAGVADTQYF
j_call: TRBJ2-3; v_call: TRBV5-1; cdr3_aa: CASSPHDGADTQYF
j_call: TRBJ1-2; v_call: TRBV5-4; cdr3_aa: CASSLGGQYGYTF
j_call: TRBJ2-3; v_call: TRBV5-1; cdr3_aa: CASSPGQGSDTQYF
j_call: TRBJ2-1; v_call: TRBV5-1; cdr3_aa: CASSGGQGLYNEQFF
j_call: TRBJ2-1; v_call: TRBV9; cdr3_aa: CASSVGASGDNEQFF
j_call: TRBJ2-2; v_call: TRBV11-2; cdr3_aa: CASSLRTGGRATGELFF
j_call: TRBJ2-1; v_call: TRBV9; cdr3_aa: CASSAGMSSYNEQFF
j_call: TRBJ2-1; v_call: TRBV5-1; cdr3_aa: CASSLRGIGNEQFF
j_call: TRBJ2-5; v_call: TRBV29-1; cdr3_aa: CSACRGRETQYF
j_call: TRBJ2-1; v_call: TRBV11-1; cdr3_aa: CASSLFGTSGGNNEQFF
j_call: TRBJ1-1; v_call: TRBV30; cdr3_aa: CAGIIPGTFF
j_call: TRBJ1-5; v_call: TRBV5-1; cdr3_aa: CASSLGDRQGGQPQHF
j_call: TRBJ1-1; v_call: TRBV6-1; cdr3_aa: CASSEVRGVNTEAFF
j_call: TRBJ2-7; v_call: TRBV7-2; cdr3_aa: CASSEKYEQYF
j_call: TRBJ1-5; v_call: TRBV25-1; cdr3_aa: CASSAGNQPQHF
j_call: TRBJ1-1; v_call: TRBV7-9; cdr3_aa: CSSSPLWTGVMNTEAFF
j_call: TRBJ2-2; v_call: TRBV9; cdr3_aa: CASSVEELRLADTGELFF
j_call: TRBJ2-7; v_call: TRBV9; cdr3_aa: CASSPWTGQSYEQYF
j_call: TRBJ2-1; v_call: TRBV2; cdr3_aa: CASSYQGLDEQFF
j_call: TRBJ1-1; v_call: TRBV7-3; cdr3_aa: CASSLGDSEAFF
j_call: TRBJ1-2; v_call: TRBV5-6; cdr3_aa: CASSSEQGHGYTF
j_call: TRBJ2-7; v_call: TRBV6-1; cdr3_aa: CASSEGAGGRKSSYEQYF